The TCR beta chain under discussion was sequenced for a study of T cells in Graves' hyperthyroidism and ophthalmopathy. It was RNA transcripts that yielded the amplified TCR beta CDR3 regions. First-round RT-PCR of the TCR CDR3 relied on the HTBI primer set. MiXCR, run by TCRdb on the multiplex PCR reads, gives a single entry per CDR3 protein. The profile shows around 250,000 distinct CDR3 sequences, roughly 22% of them singletons. This clonotype was seen repeatedly, ten times or more. The germline gives CDR1 LGHDT, CDR2 YNNKEL (reference sequence). Trimming took 3 bases from V and 8 from J, leaving 19 bases between them. This CDR3 is built from 15 residues.

This TCR was recovered from a woman between 35 and 50 years old with Graves' ophthalmopathy. The chain has TRBV3-1 and TRBJ1-2; TRBD1 is a possible D gene (6 bases). The source material was blood. CDR3: CASSHEGGASGGYTF. The DNA of the CDR3 is TGTGCCAGCAGCCATGAGGGGGGCGCGTCAGGCGGCTACACCTTC. Together with reference TRBV3-1 and TRBJ1-2, the CDR3 gives the full variable domain: DTAVSQTPKYLVTQMGNDKSIKCEQNLGHDTMYWYKQDSKKFLKIMFSYNNKELIINETVPNRFSPKSPDKAHLNLHINSLELGDSAVYFCASSHEGGASGGYTFGSGTRLTVV.